This T cell receptor (beta chain) was captured in a study of CD8 T cells in Susac syndrome. Study at large: Blood was drawn from Susac syndrome patients while they were therapy-naive, on corticosteroids, or on intravenous immunoglobulin alone.

Sequencing of TCR beta was performed on blood CD8+ T cells and on blood CD4+ T cells. Reverse transcription of about 0.5 to 1 ug RNA used random hexamers. Amplification of TCR beta CDR3 across 54 Vbeta and 13 Jbeta was performed with immunoSEQ multiplex PCR. Via MiXCR, TCRdb re-called the immunoSEQ multiplex PCR reads, giving one row per CDR3 protein. The repertoire consists of 150,000 or so distinct CDR3 sequences, with 90% to 96% occurring once and the leading ten covering around 0.12%. Sample: CD4+ T cells from PBMCs. This receptor was taken from a human donor with Susac syndrome.

The CDR3 loop reads CASRRGRPYEQYF. As DNA, the CDR3 is TGTGCCAGCCGGAGGGGGAGACCCTACGAGCAGTACTTC. The chain employs TRBV2 and TRBJ2-7, with D possibly called TRBD1 or TRBD2 (6 bases each). Germline V gene lookup returns CDR1 SNHLY and CDR2 FYNNEI. CDR3 size: 13 residues. Trimming took off 8 bases at V and 2 bases at J, with 13 bases between the two ends.